The 26 T cell receptor beta chains listed next were all sequenced from one sample in a study of cytomegalovirus exposure and HLA in healthy donors. The PCR had 60 Vbeta and 13 Jbeta primers. Using immunoSEQ multiplex PCR, the repertoire was profiled, and TCRdb retains in-frame clones only, with some absent. The profile shows about 97,000 clones, approximately 85% of them singletons. The sample taken for sequencing was PBMCs. Every receptor here comes from a man under 40 in good health and CMV-seronegative.

The gene calls are TRBV11-2 and TRBJ2-1; 7 bases fit TRBD2. In germline, CDR1 is SGHAT, CDR2 FQNNGV. With V trimmed by 5 bases and J by 3 bases, 13 bases remained unmatched. The CDR3 extends over 17 amino acids. The CDR3: CASSPRISGISYNEQFF. The CDR3 DNA follows: TGTGCCAGCAGCCCTAGGATAAGCGGGATAAGCTACAATGAGCAGTTCTTC. The full variable domain, rest sourced from reference TRBV11-2 and TRBJ2-1, is EAGVAQSPRYKIIEKRQSVAFWCNPISGHATLYWYQQILGQGPKLLIQFQNNGVVDDSQLPKDRFSAERLKGVDSTLKIQPAKLEDSAVYLCASSPRISGISYNEQFFGPGTRLTVL.

The V gene is TRBV5-4, the J gene TRBJ2-2; TRBD2 is a possible D gene (5 bases). Germline V lookup: CDR1 SGHNT, CDR2 YYREEE (reference sequence). The CDR3 has 16 amino acids. V lost 0 bases and J lost 5, with 14 bases in between. The CDR3 loop is CASSLAEGARTGELFF. As DNA, the CDR3 is TGTGCCAGCAGCTTGGCCGAGGGAGCGCGGACCGGGGAGCTGTTTTTT.

The rearrangement links TRBV19 to TRBJ1-1; 7 bases match TRBD1. CDR1 and CDR2 (germline): LNHDA, SQIVND (reference sequence). The ends lost 5 bases at V and 5 bases at J; junction bases unmatched: 8. The CDR3 is made up of 14 amino acids. CDR3: CASSYTGVGTEAFF. The DNA for the CDR3 is TGTGCCAGTAGTTACACAGGGGTCGGGACTGAAGCTTTCTTT.

V gene TRBV7-2 combines with J gene TRBJ1-1; 8 bases agree with TRBD1. Germline V gene sequence: CDR1 SGHTA, CDR2 FQGNSA. J lost 4 bases, V lost 1 base, and 5 bases had no gene match. The CDR3 totals 15 residues. The CDR3 loop is CASSLDGRGRTEAFF. For the CDR3, the DNA is TGTGCCAGCAGCTTAGATGGCAGGGGGCGCACTGAAGCTTTCTTT.

This rearrangement joins TRBV30 to TRBJ2-7; 7 positions match TRBD1. The ends lost 5 bases at V and 7 bases at J; junction bases unmatched: 11. The CDR3 extends over 13 amino acids. CDR1 GTSNPN and CDR2 SVGIG come from the germline V gene (reference sequence). CDR3 nucleotides: TGTGCCTGGGCTAGGGGGCGCGGAAAGGAGCAGTACTTC. Translating it yields CAWARGRGKEQYF.

V usage is TRBV28 and J usage is TRBJ2-5; no clear D. V was clipped by 1 base and J by 4 bases, with 10 bases between them. The germline CDR1 and CDR2 sequences are MDHEN and SYDVKM. This CDR3 is 14 amino acids long. CDR3 sequence: CASSLSPLRETQYF. The CDR3, as DNA: TGTGCCAGCAGTTTATCTCCACTTCGAGAGACCCAGTACTTC.

This clone was picked up a small number of times. The chain is built from TRBV30 and TRBJ1-5; 8 bases match TRBD1. CDR3 size: 17 residues. The germline V gene has CDR1 GTSNPN and CDR2 SVGIG (reference sequence). V shed 0 bases and J 2 bases; nucleotides not matched to a gene: 9. The CDR3 spells CAWSVGRGPFGNQPQHF. CDR3 sequence (DNA): TGTGCCTGGAGTGTGGGCAGGGGGCCGTTTGGCAATCAGCCCCAGCATTTT.

The chain combines TRBV9 with TRBJ2-1; D is ambiguous. The length of the CDR3 is 14 residues. CDR1 is SGDLS and CDR2 is YYNGEE in the germline V gene. Trimming cost V 0 bases and J 6 bases, with 10 bases left between them. The CDR3, as DNA: TGTGCCAGCAGCGTAGGGTTCTCGGGCAATGAGCAGTTCTTC. Translation: CASSVGFSGNEQFF.

The genes are TRBV5-1 and TRBJ1-5; D is undetermined. The CDR3 totals 15 residues. Looked up from germline, CDR1 is SGHRS and CDR2 is YFSETQ. Trimming took off 0 bases at V and 0 bases at J, with 7 bases between the two ends. The CDR3 bases are TGCGCCAGCAGCTTGGACAGCTATAGCAATCAGCCCCAGCATTTT. Translating gives CASSLDSYSNQPQHF.

The chain employs TRBV7-8 and TRBJ2-7; the match to TRBD2 covers 9 bases. Germline CDR1 reads SGHVS; CDR2 reads FQNEAQ. V dropped 0 bases and J dropped 2; count of bases not matched to a gene: 11. This CDR3 has 18 amino acids. The CDR3 DNA is TGTGCCAGCAGCTTAGCGCTAACAACTAGCGGGTACACCTACGAGCAGTACTTC. It specifies CASSLALTTSGYTYEQYF.

The chain uses TRBV18 and TRBJ2-4, with D tentatively TRBD1 (7 bases). The germline V gene has CDR1 KGHSH and CDR2 LQKENI. The CDR3 runs to 14 residues. The germline V and J ends were trimmed by 3 bases and 8 bases, with 14 bases remaining between them. The CDR3 region has the DNA TGTGCCAGCTCACCGGGGCAGGGGGGAGACATTCAGTACTTC. Amino acids: CASSPGQGGDIQYF.

The chain has TRBV7-9 and TRBJ2-3; TRBD2 agrees at 12 bases. There are 15 residues in the CDR3. With 5 bases clipped from V and 4 bases from J, the junction kept 4 bases outside the gene matches. The germline CDR1 and CDR2 sequences are SEHNR and FQNEAQ (reference sequence). The CDR3 region is CASSPLAGGADTQYF. DNA for the CDR3: TGTGCCAGCAGCCCACTAGCGGGGGGTGCAGATACGCAGTATTTT. Variable domain in full (rest from reference TRBV7-9 and TRBJ2-3): DTGVSQNPRHKITKRGQNVTFRCDPISEHNRLYWYRQTLGQGPEFLTYFQNEAQLEKSRLLSDRFSAERPKGSFSTLEIQRTEQGDSAMYLCASSPLAGGADTQYFGPGTRLTVL.

The chain couples TRBV18 to TRBJ2-7, with TRBD2 identical over 9 bases. Germline V gene lookup returns CDR1 KGHSH and CDR2 LQKENI. The CDR3 has 14 amino acids. With V trimmed by 5 bases and J by 5 bases, 7 bases remained unmatched. CDR3 sequence (DNA): TGTGCCAGCTCAACTATAGCGGGAGCCAACGAGCAGTACTTC. Its translation is CASSTIAGANEQYF.

The chain carries TRBV4-1 and TRBJ2-2, with 8 bases aligning to TRBD2. The CDR3 is 17 amino acids. Looked up from germline, CDR1 is MGHRA and CDR2 is YSYEKL. V lost 5 bases and J lost 0; bases outside the gene matches: 8. CDR3 region: CASSAGTRESNTGELFF. In DNA form, the CDR3 reads TGCGCCAGCAGCGCCGGGACTAGAGAATCGAACACCGGGGAGCTGTTTTTT.

The chain joins TRBV29-1 to TRBJ2-5; 12 nucleotides agree with TRBD2. V shed 4 bases, J shed 5 bases, and the junction held 8 bases outside the gene matches. CDR1 and CDR2 from the germline V gene are SQVTM and ANQGSEA. The CDR3 has 15 amino acids. CDR3 region: CSVGELAGGLETQYF. The CDR3 nucleotides read TGCAGCGTTGGGGAGCTAGCGGGAGGGCTGGAGACCCAGTACTTC.

This sequence joins TRBV28 and TRBJ2-5, with 8 bases matching TRBD1. With 5 bases clipped from V and 1 base from J, the junction kept 6 bases outside the gene matches. The CDR3 totals 15 residues. Germline V gene sequence: CDR1 MDHEN, CDR2 SYDVKM. As DNA, the CDR3 is TGTGCCAGCAGTGCCGGGACAGGCGGCCAAGAGACCCAGTACTTC. Amino acid sequence: CASSAGTGGQETQYF.

The chain links TRBV7-3 to TRBJ1-5; D is undetermined. Germline CDR1 reads SGHTA; CDR2 reads FQGTGA. The CDR3 extends over 14 amino acids. The ends were cut back, 3 bases at V and 4 bases at J, with 10 bases in the middle. CDR3 sequence (DNA): TGTGCCAGCAGCTTCCTGGGAGGAAATCAGCCCCAGCATTTT. Encoded protein: CASSFLGGNQPQHF.

This chain links TRBV7-2 with TRBJ1-1; 8 bases are shared with TRBD1. The CDR3 loop spans 16 amino acids. Unmatched junction bases numbered 9, after V lost 5 bases and J lost 1 base. Germline assignment: CDR1 SGHTA and CDR2 FQGNSA. This chain's CDR3 is CASSLIGTGQNTEAFF. For the CDR3, the DNA is TGTGCCAGCAGCCTGATAGGGACAGGTCAGAACACTGAAGCTTTCTTT.

This chain links TRBV4-1 with TRBJ2-6; possible D gene TRBD1, 5 bases. The germline V gene encodes CDR1 MGHRA and CDR2 YSYEKL. Trimming stripped 3 bases from V and 1 base from J, with 16 bases between. This CDR3 is 18 amino acids long. CDR3 sequence: CASSHRASKVSGANVLTF. The CDR3 DNA sequence: TGCGCCAGCAGCCACAGGGCCTCCAAGGTGTCTGGGGCCAACGTCCTGACTTTC.

This clone is a singleton in its sample. The V call is TRBV5-1, the J call TRBJ2-6; 7 nucleotides line up with TRBD1. Germline trimming cut 2 bases from V and 0 bases from J; bases unmatched to any gene: 5. CDR1 SGHRS and CDR2 YFSETQ come from the germline V gene. The CDR3 has 17 amino acids. The CDR3: CASSFTGTDSGANVLTF. In DNA, the CDR3 is TGCGCCAGCAGCTTCACAGGGACAGACTCTGGGGCCAACGTCCTGACTTTC.

This chain links TRBV7-9 with TRBJ1-4; a weak D match, TRBD1 (5 bases). The CDR3 contains 14 residues. Per germline, CDR1 SEHNR and CDR2 FQNEAQ (reference sequence). V was pared by 2 bases and J by 4 bases, with 8 bases between. The CDR3 loop is CASSLRQRNEKLFF. CDR3 nucleotides: TGTGCCAGCAGCTTAAGACAGCGTAATGAAAAACTGTTTTTT. Filled out from reference TRBV7-9 and TRBJ1-4, the complete variable domain reads DTGVSQNPRHKITKRGQNVTFRCDPISEHNRLYWYRQTLGQGPEFLTYFQNEAQLEKSRLLSDRFSAERPKGSFSTLEIQRTEQGDSAMYLCASSLRQRNEKLFFGSGTQLSVL.

The chain recombines TRBV13 with TRBJ2-7; 9 bases map to TRBD1. The CDR3 covers 15 residues. Losses at the gene ends were 4 bases for V and 4 bases for J; bases not matched to a gene: 8. Per the germline V gene, CDR1 is PRHDT and CDR2 is FYEKMQ (reference sequence). CDR3 coding DNA: TGTGCCAGCAGCTCATATGGACAGGGGATTTACGAGCAGTACTTC. Its translation: CASSSYGQGIYEQYF.

The V call is TRBV6-1, the J call TRBJ1-1; TRBD1 is a possible D gene (6 bases). The CDR3 is made up of 14 amino acids. The germline V gene encodes CDR1 MNHNS and CDR2 SASEGT. The ends were cut back, 4 bases at V and 1 base at J, with 10 bases in the middle. CDR3 amino acids: CASSGTVPNTEAFF. The CDR3 bases are TGTGCCAGCAGTGGGACAGTACCGAACACTGAAGCTTTCTTT.

As regards this clone: One end of the junction varies from germline; a read error may be responsible. In the same sample, other DNA sequences code for this CDR3. CDR3 in DNA: TGTGCTATCAGTGGCGGACAGCTCAATCAGCCCCAGCATTTT. It is translated as CAISGGQLNQPQHF. The V gene is TRBV10-3, the J gene TRBJ1-5; a possible D gene is TRBD1 (6 bases). Germline V gene lookup returns CDR1 ENHRY and CDR2 SYGVKD. This CDR3 has 14 amino acids.

This chain connects TRBV30 to TRBJ2-7; TRBD2 aligns across 12 bases. The V gene end was trimmed by 2 bases and the J gene end by 12 bases; junction bases not matched to a gene: 11. Germline CDR1 is GTSNPN and CDR2 is SVGIG (reference sequence). This CDR3 comprises 14 residues. CDR3 DNA: TGTGCCTGGAGTTGGGGACTAGCGGGTTCCCCCCCGTACTTC. Protein: CAWSWGLAGSPPYF. The entire variable domain, with the rest obtained from reference TRBV30 and TRBJ2-7, is as follows: SQTIHQWPATLVQPVGSPLSLECTVEGTSNPNLYWYRQAAGRGLQLLFYSVGIGQISSEVPQNLSASRPQDRQFILSSKKLLLSDSGFYLCAWSWGLAGSPPYFGPGTRLTVT.

The rearrangement uses TRBV10-3 and TRBJ2-1; possible D gene TRBD2, 6 bases. Trimming left V 10 bases short and J 2 bases short, with 24 bases between. This CDR3 contains 17 residues. CDR1 is ENHRY, CDR2 SYGVKD, per germline. CDR3 nucleotides: TGTGCCAGTCGGGAGCGTGGAGGTGGGCGGCCCTACAATGAGCAGTTCTTC. It yields the protein CASRERGGGRPYNEQFF.